Here is one TCR beta chain with its context. TCRdb reprocessed the 5' RACE reads with MiXCR, giving one entry per CDR3 protein. The sample lists roughly 690,000 distinct CDR3 sequences; around 20% were seen once. J lost 7 bases, V lost 0 bases, and 10 bases had no gene match. CDR3 size: 16 residues. Germline CDR1 and CDR2: MNHEY and SVGAGI. The data were obtained in a study of identical twins. This same sample was also part of a study on T cells expressing NK-cell markers. As that report states: These clonotypes also led the CD3+CD56-NKG2C+ fraction in a handful of donors.

The V and J genes are TRBV6-5 and TRBJ2-3; TRBD2 matches at 7 bases. This receptor was obtained from a woman under 30 in good health. What was sequenced was PBMCs. CDR3 sequence: CASSYSGLREGHTQYF. CDR3 nucleotides: TGTGCCAGCAGTTACTCCGGGCTTAGGGAGGGACATACGCAGTATTTT.